Listed here are 10 T cell receptor beta chains from one sample, sequenced in a study of early T cells in non-severe SARS-CoV-2 infection. TCRdb reprocessed the 5' RACE reads with MiXCR, giving one entry per CDR3 protein. The sample records some 49,000 distinct CDR3 sequences, over 9.5% being singletons. Sequencing was performed on whole blood. The receptors originated from an adult who was a healthcare worker with PCR-confirmed SARS-CoV-2 infection or an uninfected control (not recorded which).

The chain couples TRBV3-1 to TRBJ2-2; 7 nucleotides match TRBD1. CDR3 length: 14 residues. Germline V CDR1 and CDR2: LGHDT, YNNKEL (reference sequence). V was clipped by 6 bases and J by 4 bases; unmatched bases: 5. The DNA of the CDR3 is TGTGCCAGCAGTACGGGACAGACCACCGGGGAGCTGTTTTTT. This encodes CASSTGQTTGELFF. The full variable domain, in which reference TRBV3-1 and TRBJ2-2 provide the parts outside the CDR3, is DTAVSQTPKYLVTQMGNDKSIKCEQNLGHDTMYWYKQDSKKFLKIMFSYNNKELIINETVPNRFSPKSPDKAHLNLHINSLELGDSAVYFCASSTGQTTGELFFGEGSRLTVL.

The J gene is TRBJ2-3, the V gene TRBV7-6; no reliable D call. Trimming removed 8 bases from V and 4 bases from J, with 19 bases in between. There are 15 residues in the CDR3. The V gene's germline CDR1 is SGHVS and CDR2 FNYEAQ. The CDR3 region is CASVSYPGMADTQYF. In DNA, the CDR3 is TGTGCCAGCGTATCCTACCCTGGAATGGCAGATACGCAGTATTTT.

The chain recombines TRBV11-2 with TRBJ2-7, with 10 bases aligning to TRBD1. This CDR3 region has 14 residues. The V and J ends lost 5 bases and 3 bases, in that order; junction bases with no gene match: 4. CDR1 is SGHAT, CDR2 FQNNGV, per germline. The CDR3 loop reads CASSPRTGGYEQYF. The CDR3 DNA sequence: TGTGCCAGCAGCCCCCGGACAGGGGGCTACGAGCAGTACTTC.

The gene calls are TRBV29-1 and TRBJ1-3; TRBD1 might be the D (5 bases). V was clipped by 6 bases and J by 3 bases, with 12 bases between them. The germline V gene has CDR1 SQVTM and CDR2 ANQGSEA. The CDR3 length is 13 residues. Written as DNA, the CDR3 is TGCAGCGTCGCGGCGGGGGTTGGAAACACCATATATTTT. Protein product: CSVAAGVGNTIYF.

The V call is TRBV29-1, the J call TRBJ2-5; D is unclear. CDR3 length equals 11 residues. Germline lookup yields CDR1 SQVTM and CDR2 ANQGSEA. V shed 4 bases and J shed 5 bases, with 8 bases lying between them. The CDR3: CSVGSMETQYF. CDR3 bases: TGCAGCGTTGGTAGCATGGAGACCCAGTACTTC.

This chain joins TRBV24-1 and TRBJ1-1, with D perhaps matching TRBD1 (6 bases). Trimming cost V 4 bases and J 1 base, with 6 bases left between them. Germline values: CDR1 KGHDR, CDR2 SFDVKD. This CDR3 has 13 residues. The CDR3 spells CATSEQGNTEAFF. The CDR3 DNA is TGTGCCACCAGTGAACAGGGGAACACTGAAGCTTTCTTT.

This clonotype was seen only a few times. CDR3 bases: TGCGCCAGCAGCCTTAGCGGGGGAAACACAGATACGCAGTATTTT. This sequence encodes CASSLSGGNTDTQYF. The rearrangement links TRBV5-1 to TRBJ2-3; 9 bases map to TRBD2. The CDR3 contains 15 residues. The V segment lost 4 bases and the J segment 2 bases; nucleotides outside the gene matches: 5. Germline CDR1 SGHRS, CDR2 YFSETQ. The entire variable domain, with the rest obtained from reference TRBV5-1 and TRBJ2-3, is as follows: KAGVTQTPRYLIKTRGQQVTLSCSPISGHRSVSWYQQTPGQGLQFLFEYFSETQRNKGNFPGRFSGRQFSNSRSEMNVSTLELGDSALYLCASSLSGGNTDTQYFGPGTRLTVL.

This chain connects TRBV5-1 to TRBJ1-2; 8 positions match TRBD1. Losses at the gene ends were 0 bases for V and 8 bases for J; bases not matched to a gene: 3. Germline V gene sequence: CDR1 SGHRS, CDR2 YFSETQ. The CDR3 has 13 amino acids. The CDR3 loop is CASSLGTGTGYTF. The CDR3 bases are TGCGCCAGCAGCTTGGGGACAGGGACCGGCTACACCTTC.

This clonotype has ten or more counts. This CDR3 is CASSLEVAGYNEQFF. CDR3 nucleotides: TGTGCCAGCAGCTTAGAAGTAGCGGGGTACAATGAGCAGTTCTTC. This chain uses TRBV7-2 with TRBJ2-1, with TRBD2 matching over 8 bases. The CDR3 has 15 amino acids. The junction had 3 bases not matched to a gene; V was cut back by 1 base and J by 4 bases. CDR1 is SGHTA and CDR2 is FQGNSA in the germline V gene.

This clonotype was detected a few times. V usage is TRBV11-3 and J usage is TRBJ2-2; no firm D call. The CDR3 covers 17 residues. Germline CDR1 and CDR2: SGHNT and YENEEA. V was clipped by 1 base and J by 0 bases, with 12 bases between them. The DNA for the CDR3 is TGTGCCAGCAGCTTAGTAGTAGGTGTATCGAACACCGGGGAGCTGTTTTTT. It translates to CASSLVVGVSNTGELFF.